This entry describes one T cell receptor (beta chain). Its antigen is currently unknown. This specimen belongs to a study of tumor and adjacent non-tumor tissue in lung cancer. Across the study: About 4.2 million productive TCRbeta reads were obtained per sample on average. Study-wide findings and caveats: Top 100 clones took a larger repertoire share in normal lung. Tumor tissue had significantly higher TCR diversity than normal lung. Tumor TCR diversity, when higher, was linked to shorter survival.

This sample's RNA came from whole unsorted tissue. The library came from three nested PCR rounds adapted from ARM-PCR protocols. TCRdb processed the multiplex PCR reads anew with MiXCR; each CDR3 protein has one entry. The repertoire holds under 100,000 distinct CDR3 sequences, with under 70% as singletons. This receptor was taken from a woman in her sixties or seventies with non-small cell lung cancer. The material sequenced was lung tumor tissue.

The CDR3 DNA sequence: TGTGCCATCGGGAATCACGGGACAGGGGAAGAGCAGTACTTC. Protein product: CAIGNHGTGEEQYF. The gene calls are TRBV10-3 and TRBJ2-7; 10 bases fit TRBD1. J gave up 7 bases and V 8 bases, and 11 bases lay outside the gene matches. Germline V lookup: CDR1 ENHRY, CDR2 SYGVKD. CDR3 size: 14 residues.